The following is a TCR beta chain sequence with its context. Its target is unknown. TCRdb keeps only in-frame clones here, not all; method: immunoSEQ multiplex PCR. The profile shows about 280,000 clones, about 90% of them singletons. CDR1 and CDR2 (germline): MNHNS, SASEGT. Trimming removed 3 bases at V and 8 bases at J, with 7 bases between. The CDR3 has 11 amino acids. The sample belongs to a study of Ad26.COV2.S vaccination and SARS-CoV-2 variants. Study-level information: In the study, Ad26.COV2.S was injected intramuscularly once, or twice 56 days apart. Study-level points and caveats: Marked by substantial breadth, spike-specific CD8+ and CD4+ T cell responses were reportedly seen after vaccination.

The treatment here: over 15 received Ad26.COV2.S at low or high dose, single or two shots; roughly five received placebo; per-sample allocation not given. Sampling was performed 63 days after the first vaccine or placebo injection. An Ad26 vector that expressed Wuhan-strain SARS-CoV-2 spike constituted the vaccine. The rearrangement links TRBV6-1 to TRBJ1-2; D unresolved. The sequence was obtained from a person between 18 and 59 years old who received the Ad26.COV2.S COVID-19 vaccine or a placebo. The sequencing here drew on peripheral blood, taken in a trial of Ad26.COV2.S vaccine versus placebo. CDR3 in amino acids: CASSDAGGYTF. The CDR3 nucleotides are TGTGCCAGCAGTGATGCGGGAGGCTACACCTTC.